Sequencing of this T cell receptor (beta chain) was carried out in a study of identical twins. This clonotype was found once. Via MiXCR, TCRdb re-called the 5' RACE reads, giving one row per CDR3 protein. The sample lists 1.5 million to 2 million distinct CDR3 sequences; about 30% were seen once. The sample comprised cord blood. The clonotype originates from a newborn girl in good health.

CDR3 in DNA: TGCAGTGCTAGACCCCCCGGGGTAGTTGGGGTTAGGACCCAGTACTTC. This gives the protein CSARPPGVVGVRTQYF. V and J are TRBV20-1 and TRBJ2-5; perhaps TRBD2 as D (5 bases). Germline V gene sequence: CDR1 DFQATT, CDR2 SNEGSKA (reference sequence). V lost 2 bases and J lost 7, with 23 bases in between. This CDR3 has 16 residues.